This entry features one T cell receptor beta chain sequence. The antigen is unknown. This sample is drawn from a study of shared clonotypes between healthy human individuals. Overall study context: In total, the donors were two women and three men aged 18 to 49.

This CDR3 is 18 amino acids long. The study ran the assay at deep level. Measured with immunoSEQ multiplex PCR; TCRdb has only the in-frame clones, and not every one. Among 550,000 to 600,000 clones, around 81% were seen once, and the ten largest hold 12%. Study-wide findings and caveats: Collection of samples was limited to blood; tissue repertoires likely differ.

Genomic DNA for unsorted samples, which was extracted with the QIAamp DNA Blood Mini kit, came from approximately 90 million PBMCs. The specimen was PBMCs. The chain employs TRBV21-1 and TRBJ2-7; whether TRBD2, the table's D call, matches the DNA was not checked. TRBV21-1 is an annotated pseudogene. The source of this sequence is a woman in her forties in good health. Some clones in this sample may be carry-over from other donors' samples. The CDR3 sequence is CASLKGAFPSGISYEQYF. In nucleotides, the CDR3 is TGTGCCAGCTTAAAGGGGGCCTTCCCTAGCGGGATCTCCTACGAGCAGTACTTC.